Given below is one T cell receptor beta chain in context. Other DNA variants within this sample encode the same CDR3. Germline values: CDR1 MNHEY, CDR2 SVGAGI. This CDR3 has 14 amino acids. Trimming took 0 bases from V and 1 from J, leaving 6 bases between them. Survey-level immunoSEQ sequencing profiled the TCR beta repertoire. TCRdb's table, derived via immunoSEQ multiplex PCR, lists solely in-frame clones and lacks some. The sample lists 68,000 or so clones; 80% to 95% were seen once. The J gene is TRBJ1-1, the V gene TRBV6-5, with unresolved D. The sample taken for sequencing was PBMCs. This sequence originates from a man aged 35-49 years with rheumatoid arthritis. CDR3 sequence reads: CASSYSAGNTEAFF. The CDR3 DNA reads TGTGCCAGCAGTTACTCGGCGGGGAACACTGAAGCTTTCTTT.